This T cell receptor beta chain came from a study of cytomegalovirus exposure and HLA in healthy donors (dated by TCRdb to the late 2010s). Study-wide context: An earlier analysis of some 500 of the donors reported 250 to 350 Gb of sequence data and roughly 110 million unique TCR beta sequences from roughly 180 million T cells. An early release that covered around 590 HLA-typed donors contained about 290 gigabases of sequencing data and 70 million to 100 million unique TCR sequences. Of the 350 to 450 genotyped donors, 65% to 90% fell in the genetic ancestry cluster associated with self-reported Caucasian donors. The study aimed to test whether cataloging public T cell receptors could reveal signatures of past pathogen exposure. Using immunosequencing, the study profiled T cell repertoires from fewer than 700 subjects and related those repertoires to cytomegalovirus serostatus. In addition to the first cohort of 666 subjects, a separate validation cohort of some 120 different subjects was used. To predict cytomegalovirus infection status, the study brought together high-throughput TCR immunosequencing, statistical association of individual TCRs with disease status, and machine learning. A later analysis re-analyzed previously published TCR beta repertoires from 650 to 800 donors and added high-resolution HLA genotyping to study TCR occurrence patterns. Rather than using new phenotypic data, the later analysis identified candidate immune exposures from TCR beta sequences and from how often those sequences occurred across donors. An earlier analysis of fewer than 750 of the donors used high-throughput TCR beta sequencing to judge whether each TCR beta V gene segment behaved as functional or pseudogenic. Donor age, sex, ethnicity and CMV serostatus were compiled alongside the repertoire data. A later genetic analysis took genome-wide SNP genotypes for about three fifths of the roughly 670 donors and used that subset as a discovery cohort. All discovery cohort repertoires had been generated using a single sequencing platform. HLA typing covered class I and class II loci at four-digit resolution. The number of typed donors differed by locus: roughly 629-640 for A, B, C, DRB1 and DQB1; approximately 520 for DQA1; 606 for DPA1; and some 430 for DPB1. Because of strong linkage in the cohort, roughly five DR-DQ haplotypes were treated as single units for association and clustering. Among roughly 400 genotyped donors of the cohort, an average of roughly 230,000 unique TCR beta nucleotide sequences was sequenced per donor, of which 15% to 20% were non-productive. The investigation overall reported the following: In the study, around 150 TCR beta chains were listed as associated with cytomegalovirus. The authors suggested that the approach could potentially be generalized to other disease states and immunological phenotypes. Assigning TCR associations to individual alleles was difficult when HLA alleles, especially DR and DQ, strongly co-occurred. The only immune exposure information available for the cohort was CMV serostatus. In a later analysis, 16,951 TCR beta sequences were associated with specific HLA alleles at a false discovery rate of 0.05. The presence/absence analyses assumed that sequencing depth was roughly uniform across donors, and that assumption may not be true. This cohort had only TCR beta chains sequenced, and the lack of alpha or paired-chain data limited which features could be detected. A later analysis reported that several top co-occurrence clusters appeared linked to parvovirus B19, influenza, CMV and Epstein-Barr virus. According to a later analysis, most CMV-associated TCR beta chains appeared to be HLA-restricted, and the HLA associations seemed to be driven largely by CMV exposure. Compared with the roughly 670-donor mean, donors in an Asian-associated ancestry cluster had fewer N-insertions in productive TCRs, according to a later genetic analysis. V-gene and J-gene trimming of TCR beta chains was associated with a missense DCLRE1C variant in a later genetic analysis, and the association was replicated in an independent cohort. Linkage disequilibrium might explain the correlated functional status among segregating V segments, but an unknown experimental factor could not be ruled out. Most TCR sequences were observed very rarely across donors, whereas some public TCRs were present in many individuals. In an earlier analysis of more than 500 of the donors, most TCR beta V segments appeared in productive rearrangements about 90% or about 30% of the time, broadly matching IMGT annotations. The 87-base-pair reads could not distinguish some IMGT-functional V segments, including TRBV6-2 and TRBV6-3, so those segments were excluded. Three of the identified cytomegalovirus-associated TCR beta chains were confirmed in vitro to be specific for cytomegalovirus antigens. Cytomegalovirus status was reported to be diagnosed by the classifier with high specificity and sensitivity in both the original and validation cohorts. A cluster of highly shared sequence variants was judged likely to be a technical artifact of the sequencing pipeline. A further reported finding was that TCR beta sequences accurately predicted the HLA-A and HLA-B alleles for most subjects in the first cohort. The earlier analysis of approximately 560 of the donors excluded some 16 rarely observed V segments, including chromosome 9 orphons, because counts were too low. Because HLA typing was unavailable for some donors at each locus, only the typed subset was used in association tests. Compared with equally common non-associated chains, HLA-associated TCR beta chains in a later analysis were more clonally expanded and had lower generation probabilities. In a later analysis, the rate of TCR association differed among HLA loci, with DRB1 alleles having the most associated TCRs and HLA-C alleles having the fewest.

Concerning this clone: The antigen this receptor binds is unknown. Nothing much larger sits one base from this clone, and base qualities are not available.

The cohort was made up of hundreds of healthy bone marrow donors. At the time of sampling, all cohort members were nominally healthy, though unrecorded immune exposures were likely present. The donor was CMV seronegative and belonged to the group of over 300 seronegative cohort members. Every donor gave a peripheral blood sample, and the peripheral blood mononuclear cells from that sample were used for TCR beta sequencing. Genomic DNA was extracted from the blood cell samples with the Qiagen DNeasy Blood Extraction Kit. Libraries were built with the immunoSEQ multiplex PCR assay. For the multiplex PCR, a mixture combining 60 forward primers for TCR Vbeta segments and 13 reverse primers for TCR Jbeta segments was used. The CDR3 region of rearranged TCR beta genes was amplified from genomic DNA with a multiplex PCR assay. The amplified TCR beta libraries were sequenced on the Illumina HiSeq System as 87-base-pair reads. Per the original workflow: A later analysis counted about 80 million unique TCR beta chains across the 690 or so repertoires, and some 12 million of these chains were shared by at least two donors. A nearest-neighbor algorithm error-corrected the raw reads and collapsed the reads into unique sequences, merging closely related sequences to remove PCR and sequencing errors. CDR3 sequences were aligned to IMGT reference sequences to assign V, D and J gene segments. For a sequence to be retained, a match of at least six nucleotides to both a V gene segment and a J gene segment was required. A rearrangement was called productive if the CDR3 had no stop codons and remained in frame with V and J, and every other rearrangement was called non-productive. Following IMGT convention, CDR3 was defined as the stretch from the second conserved V-encoded cysteine up to the conserved J-encoded phenylalanine. The earlier analysis of about 570 of the donors excluded any sequence lacking an unambiguous match to a single V gene segment. In an earlier analysis of around 600 of the donors, V segments were called functional above 56.7% productive rearrangements and were called segregating when the between-donor standard deviation exceeded 5%. A statistical classification framework was built to diagnose cytomegalovirus status from the catalog of TCR beta chain sequences. V and J gene assignment, in a later analysis, came from comparing TCR nucleotide sequences with IMGT/GENE-DB human TR gene sequences. A later analysis assigned CDR3 sequences and most-parsimonious VDJ recombination scenarios with the TCRdist pipeline. In a later analysis, every TCR beta chain was defined by the combination of its CDR3 amino acid sequence and its V-gene family, and reads without a unique V-gene family were dropped. A later analysis removed over 500 highly shared, low-generation-probability nucleotide sequences to deal with suspected cross-contamination and a sequencing artifact. In a later analysis, a clonal expansion index for each public chain was calculated from normalized within-repertoire ranks of inferred template counts. In a later analysis, generation probabilities were computed using a VDJ recombination model fitted to out-of-frame rearrangements, and the results were checked against IGoR. In a later analysis, hypergeometric tests were used to score TCR-TCR, TCR-HLA and TCR-CMV co-occurrence, with a repertoire-size bias correction applied to TCR pairs. To estimate false discovery rates, a later analysis permuted the HLA or CMV assignments 20 times. In a later analysis, co-occurring TCRs were grouped using DBSCAN, and TCRdist sequence similarity was added for clustering within HLA-allele-positive subsets. Repertoires with fewer than 30,000 or more than 120,000 public chains, plus five repertoires with anomalous nucleotide sharing, were excluded from co-occurrence clustering. The table comes from immuneACCESS by way of TCRdb, which keeps in-frame sequences with V and J called. Part of the clones is missing from these tables; in studies checked, under half for an unresolved V gene and the rest for unknown reasons. The V and J calls and clone size were taken over from that table, and D and trimming were inferred from the DNA. This sample lists around 93,000 clones; under 90% were detected once. The top ten hold about 4% of the sample.

V loses 7 bases of germline sequence and J loses 3 bases, and the interval between the two ends is 10 bases. The germline V gene supplies CDR1 MDHEN and CDR2 SYDVKM. The CDR3 covers 12 residues, taking in both the cysteine and the phenylalanine. CDR3 DNA is the only sequence kept; it has 36 bases, read in frame from the first base. Material: PBMCs. The TCR was taken from a man aged 45 to 65 in good health and CMV-seronegative. The sequence is built from TRBV28 and TRBJ2-7; a confident D gene designation cannot be given. The sequenced DNA is TGTGCCAGCAAGGTAGCCGACTACGAGCAGTACTTC. This is translated as CASKVADYEQYF.